The 13 T cell receptor beta chains below all came from one sample that was sequenced in a study of vaccination effects on CD4 cells after COVID-19. These receptors have no identified antigens. Upon completion of 10 to 11 days in culture, CD4+ T cells were isolated. The cohort was immunized with two doses of either the BNT162b2 or mRNA-1273 vaccine. Clones were read by immunoSEQ multiplex PCR, and TCRdb kept only the in-frame ones, dropping some. Altogether under 70,000 clones are present, 70% to 75% being singletons, with the ten largest covering over 2%. The sequencing used CD4+ T cells from PBMCs cultured without peptide, collected after COVID-19 vaccination. Receptors originate from a human donor who received a COVID-19 vaccine.

The chain recombines TRBV6-6 with TRBJ1-1; maybe TRBD1 (5 bases). Looked up from germline, CDR1 is MNHNY and CDR2 is SVGAGI (reference sequence). V was clipped by 10 bases and J by 1 base, with 13 bases between them. This CDR3 is built from 13 residues. The DNA of the CDR3 is TGTGCCATTACTCAGGGCAGGAACACTGAAGCTTTCTTT. Its protein is CAITQGRNTEAFF.

This clone was seen a single time. The rearrangement links TRBV7-2 to TRBJ1-2, with D hard to call. V was clipped by 5 bases and J by 4 bases, with 17 bases between them. CDR1 and CDR2 (germline): SGHTA, FQGNSA. This CDR3 region has 15 residues. The CDR3 nucleotides are TGTGCCAGCAGCCTTCGAAACGGACTCGGCTATGGCTACACCTTC. Encoded protein: CASSLRNGLGYGYTF. Looking up the rest from reference TRBV7-2 and TRBJ1-2 gives the full variable domain: GAGVSQSPSNKVTEKGKDVELRCDPISGHTALYWYRQSLGQGLEFLIYFQGNSAPDKSGLPSDRFSAERTGGSVSTLTIQRTQQEDSAVYLCASSLRNGLGYGYTFGSGTRLTVV.

This chain uses TRBV28 with TRBJ1-1; D is possibly TRBD1 (5 bases). The germline V gene encodes CDR1 MDHEN and CDR2 SYDVKM. V lost 2 bases and J lost 6, with 7 bases in between. This CDR3 spans 12 amino acids. The CDR3 DNA reads as TGTGCCAGCAGTTTAAAGGGGTCTGAAGCTTTCTTT. Translated: CASSLKGSEAFF.

The V call is TRBV19, the J call TRBJ1-5; possible D gene TRBD1, 6 bases. The CDR3 extends over 15 amino acids. Germline assignment: CDR1 LNHDA and CDR2 SQIVND (reference sequence). Trimming removed 6 bases at V and 0 bases at J, with 12 bases between. CDR3 sequence (DNA): TGTGCCAGTAGGAAAACACAGGGTAGCAATCAGCCCCAGCATTTT. This codes for CASRKTQGSNQPQHF.

This clone has only one observation. The chain employs TRBV7-9 and TRBJ2-3; unclear D gene. CDR3 size: 12 residues. In germline, CDR1 is SEHNR, CDR2 FQNEAQ (reference sequence). V was pared by 5 bases and J by 6 bases, with 9 bases between. In DNA form, the CDR3 reads TGTGCCAGCAGCCAATTAAGGGATACGCAGTATTTT. Its translation is CASSQLRDTQYF.

The rearrangement uses TRBV6-4 and TRBJ2-3; TRBD1 matches at 8 bases. Trimming at V came to 6 bases and at J to 1 base, leaving 3 bases not matched to a gene. This CDR3 comprises 14 residues. Germline CDR1 MRHNA, CDR2 SNTAGT. In nucleotides, the CDR3 is TGTGCCAGCAGCCCGGGACAGGGCACAGATACGCAGTATTTT. This encodes CASSPGQGTDTQYF.

The chain joins TRBV12-5 to TRBJ2-4, with D possibly called TRBD1 or TRBD2 (5 bases each). Germline V gene lookup returns CDR1 LGHNT and CDR2 FRNRAP. V was shortened by 3 bases and J by 0 bases, with 18 bases between the two germline ends. This CDR3 has 18 amino acids. The CDR3: CASGLLRVGGSAKNIQYF. The CDR3 DNA sequence: TGTGCTAGTGGTTTATTACGGGTTGGGGGTTCAGCCAAAAACATTCAGTACTTC.

This clone was observed a handful of times. V and J are TRBV2 and TRBJ1-2; D unresolved. Germline CDR1 is SNHLY and CDR2 is FYNNEI. The CDR3 covers 12 residues. Trimming pared 5 bases from V and 2 bases from J, leaving 6 bases between. This CDR3 is CASSPINYGYTF. CDR3 in DNA: TGTGCCAGCAGTCCCATAAACTATGGCTACACCTTC. Full variable domain (remainder filled in from reference TRBV2 and TRBJ1-2): EPEVTQTPSHQVTQMGQEVILRCVPISNHLYFYWYRQILGQKVEFLVSFYNNEISEKSEIFDDQFSVERPDGSNFTLKIRSTKLEDSAMYFCASSPINYGYTFGSGTRLTVV.

The chain joins TRBV5-6 to TRBJ1-1; the D is unclear. V lost 1 base to trimming and J lost 1 base, with 11 bases between them. In germline, CDR1 is SGHDT, CDR2 YYEEEE. This CDR3 is built from 15 residues. CDR3 in DNA: TGTGCCAGCAGCTTGTCCGAACACGGGAACACTGAAGCTTTCTTT. It specifies CASSLSEHGNTEAFF.

The chain uses TRBV3-1 (or the pseudogene TRBV3-2) and TRBJ2-3, with D possibly matching TRBD2 (7 bases). Germline V CDR1 and CDR2: LGHDT, YNNKEL (reference sequence). V gave up 1 base and J gave up 3 bases, with 14 bases separating them. The CDR3 has 16 amino acids. CDR3 sequence: CASSQVHGGPTDTQYF. In DNA form, the CDR3 reads TGTGCCAGCAGCCAAGTCCACGGGGGGCCTACAGATACGCAGTATTTT.

The chain links TRBV7-9 to TRBJ1-6; D is unresolved. Germline CDR1 is SEHNR and CDR2 is FQNEAQ (reference sequence). Trimming pared 0 bases from V and 8 bases from J, leaving 5 bases between. CDR3 length: 13 residues. The CDR3 reads CASSLATYSPLHF. CDR3 DNA sequence: TGTGCCAGCAGCTTAGCGACTTATTCACCCCTCCACTTT.

The chain couples TRBV6-5 to TRBJ1-5; TRBD1 matches 9 bases. Germline V lookup: CDR1 MNHEY, CDR2 SVGAGI. The CDR3 totals 15 residues. V dropped 7 bases and J dropped 6; count of bases not matched to a gene: 10. CDR3 bases: TGTGCCAGCAAAAGAAGACAGGGGGGGGCTCAGCCCCAGCATTTT. Residues: CASKRRQGGAQPQHF.

This chain joins TRBV5-1 and TRBJ2-2; D unclear. V was clipped by 7 bases and J by 5 bases, with 15 bases between them. Germline V gene sequence: CDR1 SGHRS, CDR2 YFSETQ. The CDR3 runs 14 residues. The DNA for the CDR3 is TGCGCCAGCTCTTTGGGTTTCTCGACCGGGGAGCTGTTTTTT. Translated, it gives CASSLGFSTGELFF.